This T cell receptor beta chain derives from a study of STAT5B mutations in CD4+ large granular lymphocyte leukemia. Germline CDR1 reads SGHRS; CDR2 reads YFSETQ. The CDR3 spans 12 residues. V lost 0 bases, J lost 11 bases, and 10 bases lay in between. TCRdb keeps only in-frame clones here, not all; method: immunoSEQ multiplex PCR. This repertoire shows around 30,000 clones, roughly 77% found once; its top ten account for 3% to 3.5%. This receptor was obtained from a human donor in good health. What was sequenced was CD4+ T cells from blood buffy coats. The gene calls are TRBV5-1 and TRBJ2-3; possibly TRBD2 for D (6 bases). The CDR3 region is CASSLGPGRQYF. For the CDR3, the DNA is TGCGCCAGCAGCTTGGGACCCGGGAGGCAGTATTTT.